This passage covers 4 T cell receptor beta chains from one sample sequenced in a study of T cells after yellow fever vaccination. Using its own MiXCR run on the 5' RACE reads, TCRdb lists one record per CDR3 protein. The profile shows 70,000 or so distinct CDR3 sequences, around 6.2% of them singletons. This material consisted of CD4+ T cells sorted from PBMCs, taken less than 18 days after the first yellow fever vaccination. These receptors were collected from a man aged 18-30 years who received the YFV17D yellow fever vaccine.

This clonotype was detected many times. The chain couples TRBV10-3 to TRBJ1-5, with D tentatively TRBD1 (5 bases). The CDR3 sequence is 13 residues long. CDR1 is ENHRY and CDR2 is SYGVKD in the germline V gene. V lost 3 bases to trimming and J lost 6 bases, with 9 bases between them. For the CDR3, the DNA is TGTGCCATCAGTGATGGCGGGGGTCAGCCCCAGCATTTT. Its protein is CAISDGGGQPQHF.

This clonotype was recorded many times. This chain links TRBV7-2 with TRBJ1-6; D is undetermined. V lost 0 bases, J lost 9 bases, and 6 bases lay in between. This CDR3 comprises 13 residues. Per germline, CDR1 SGHTA and CDR2 FQGNSA. The CDR3 loop is CASSLAQPSPLHF. DNA for the CDR3: TGTGCCAGCAGCTTAGCGCAACCTTCACCCCTCCACTTT.

This clonotype was picked up many times. The chain uses TRBV7-2 and TRBJ2-5; TRBD2 agrees at 9 bases. Germline loops: CDR1 SGHTA, CDR2 FQGNSA. The trim removed 7 bases at V and 5 bases at J, leaving 11 bases unmatched. The CDR3 runs to 15 residues. CDR3 sequence: CASTGGRGGSETQYF. The CDR3 bases are TGTGCCAGCACCGGCGGGCGGGGGGGTAGTGAGACCCAGTACTTC. Looking up the rest from reference TRBV7-2 and TRBJ2-5 gives the full variable domain: GAGVSQSPSNKVTEKGKDVELRCDPISGHTALYWYRQSLGQGLEFLIYFQGNSAPDKSGLPSDRFSAERTGGSVSTLTIQRTQQEDSAVYLCASTGGRGGSETQYFGPGTRLLVL.

This clonotype was observed many times. The chain recombines TRBV7-2 with TRBJ1-1, with no clear D. Trimming cost V 2 bases and J 1 base, with 8 bases left between them. CDR3 length equals 14 residues. Germline V lookup: CDR1 SGHTA, CDR2 FQGNSA. CDR3 bases: TGTGCCAGCAGCTTAACGCGGTGGAACACTGAAGCTTTCTTT. Protein sequence: CASSLTRWNTEAFF.